This T cell receptor beta chain comes out of a study of cytomegalovirus exposure and HLA in healthy donors. Overall study findings and caveats: Most sequenced TCRs were rare (though some public TCRs occurred in many donors). Researchers catalogued about 150 TCR beta chains as cytomegalovirus-associated.

Profiled with immunoSEQ multiplex PCR; TCRdb holds only in-frame clones, not every one. The sample contains 150,000 to 200,000 clones, roughly 83% of which appear only once. The junction had 12 bases not matched to a gene; V was cut back by 6 bases and J by 6 bases. Per the germline V gene, CDR1 is SNHLY and CDR2 is FYNNEI. The CDR3 consists of 15 residues. In the case of this clone: Its antigen is not identified.

Source material: PBMCs. The chain couples TRBV2 to TRBJ1-1, with TRBD1 identical over 8 bases. The clonotype originates from a woman aged 18-30 years in good health and CMV-seronegative. CDR3 sequence (DNA): TGTGCCAGCAGCGCCAGGACAGGGTTTTCTTCTGAAGCTTTCTTT. Its translation is CASSARTGFSSEAFF. Full variable domain (remainder filled in from reference TRBV2 and TRBJ1-1): EPEVTQTPSHQVTQMGQEVILRCVPISNHLYFYWYRQILGQKVEFLVSFYNNEISEKSEIFDDQFSVERPDGSNFTLKIRSTKLEDSAMYFCASSARTGFSSEAFFGQGTRLTVV.